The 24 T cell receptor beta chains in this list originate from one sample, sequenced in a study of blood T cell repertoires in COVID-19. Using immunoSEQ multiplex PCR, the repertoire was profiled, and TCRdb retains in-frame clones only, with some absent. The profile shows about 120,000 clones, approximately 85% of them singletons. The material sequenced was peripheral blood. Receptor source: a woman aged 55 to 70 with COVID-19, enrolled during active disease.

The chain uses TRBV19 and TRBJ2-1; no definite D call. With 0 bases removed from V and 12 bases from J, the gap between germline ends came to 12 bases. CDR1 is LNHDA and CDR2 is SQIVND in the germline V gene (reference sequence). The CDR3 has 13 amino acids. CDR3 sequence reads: CASSIDLPNSQFF. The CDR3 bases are TGTGCCAGTAGTATAGATCTCCCCAACTCGCAGTTCTTC. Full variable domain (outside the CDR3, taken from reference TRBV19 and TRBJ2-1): DGGITQSPKYLFRKEGQNVTLSCEQNLNHDAMYWYRQDPGQGLRLIYYSQIVNDFQKGDIAEGYSVSREKKESFPLTVTSAQKNPTAFYLCASSIDLPNSQFFGPGTRLTVL.

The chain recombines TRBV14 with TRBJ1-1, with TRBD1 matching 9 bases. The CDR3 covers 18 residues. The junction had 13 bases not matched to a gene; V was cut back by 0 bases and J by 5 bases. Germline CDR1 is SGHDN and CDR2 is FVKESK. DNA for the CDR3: TGTGCCAGCAGCCAAGAACAGGGGGCCCCTAAATTGAGGACTGAAGCTTTCTTT. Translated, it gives CASSQEQGAPKLRTEAFF.

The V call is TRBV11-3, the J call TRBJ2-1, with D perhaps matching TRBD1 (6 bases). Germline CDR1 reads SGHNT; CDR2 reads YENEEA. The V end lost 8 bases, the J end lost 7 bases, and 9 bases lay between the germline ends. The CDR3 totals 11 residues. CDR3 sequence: CASGGRNEQFF. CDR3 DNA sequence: TGTGCCAGCGGGGGCCGAAATGAGCAGTTCTTC.

The CDR3 sequence: CASSSRQGLDEQYF. The DNA for the CDR3 is TGTGCCAGCAGTTCTCGACAGGGGTTGGACGAGCAGTACTTC. The chain recombines TRBV27 with TRBJ2-7; 8 positions match TRBD1. Trimming took 4 bases from V and 5 from J; bases not matched to a gene: 7. CDR1 and CDR2 from the germline V gene are MNHEY and SMNVEV (reference sequence). This CDR3 has 14 residues.

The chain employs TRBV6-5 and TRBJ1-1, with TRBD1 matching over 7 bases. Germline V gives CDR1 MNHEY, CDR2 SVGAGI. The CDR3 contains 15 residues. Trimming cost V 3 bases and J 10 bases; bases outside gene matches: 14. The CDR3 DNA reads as TGTGCCAGCAGTTATCAGGGGGGCGGTCTTCCACGAGCTTTCTTT. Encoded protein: CASSYQGGGLPRAFF.

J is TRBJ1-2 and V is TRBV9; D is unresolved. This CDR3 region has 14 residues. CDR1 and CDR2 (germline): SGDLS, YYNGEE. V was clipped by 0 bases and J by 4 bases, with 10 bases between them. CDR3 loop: CASSVVEGSYGYTF. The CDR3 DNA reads TGTGCCAGCAGCGTAGTGGAGGGCTCCTATGGCTACACCTTC.

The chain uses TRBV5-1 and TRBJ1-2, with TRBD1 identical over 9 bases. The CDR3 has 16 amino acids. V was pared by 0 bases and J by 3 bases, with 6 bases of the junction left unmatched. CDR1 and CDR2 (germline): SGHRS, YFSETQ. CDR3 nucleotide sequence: TGCGCCAGCAGCTTGGCTACAGGGGGCGCGGACTATGGCTACACCTTC. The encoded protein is CASSLATGGADYGYTF.

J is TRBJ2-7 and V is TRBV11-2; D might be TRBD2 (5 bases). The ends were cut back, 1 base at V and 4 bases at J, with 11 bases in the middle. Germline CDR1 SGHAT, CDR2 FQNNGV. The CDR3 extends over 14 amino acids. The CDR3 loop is CASSLGGSRYEQYF. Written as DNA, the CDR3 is TGTGCCAGCAGCTTAGGAGGGAGCCGGTACGAGCAGTACTTC.

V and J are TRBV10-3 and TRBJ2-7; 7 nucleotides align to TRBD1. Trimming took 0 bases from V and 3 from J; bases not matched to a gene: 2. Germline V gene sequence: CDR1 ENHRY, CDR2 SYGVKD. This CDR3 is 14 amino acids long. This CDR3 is CAISESAGGYEQYF. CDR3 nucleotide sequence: TGTGCCATCAGTGAGTCGGCAGGGGGCTACGAGCAGTACTTC.

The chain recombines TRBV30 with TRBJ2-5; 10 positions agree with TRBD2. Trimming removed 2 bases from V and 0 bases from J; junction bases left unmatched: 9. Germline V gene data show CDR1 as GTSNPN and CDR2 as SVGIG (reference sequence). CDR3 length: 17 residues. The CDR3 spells CAWSPWLAGAYQETQYF. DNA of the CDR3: TGTGCCTGGAGTCCCTGGCTAGCGGGAGCGTACCAAGAGACCCAGTACTTC.

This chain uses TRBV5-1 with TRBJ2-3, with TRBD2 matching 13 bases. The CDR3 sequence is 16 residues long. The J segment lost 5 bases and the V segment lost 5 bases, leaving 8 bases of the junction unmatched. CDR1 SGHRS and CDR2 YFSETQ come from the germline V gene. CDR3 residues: CASSLTSGGAKDTQYF. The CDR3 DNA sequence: TGCGCCAGCAGTCTTACTAGCGGGGGGGCGAAAGATACGCAGTATTTT.

The CDR3 loop reads CSVGTSSYEQYF. The CDR3 region has the DNA TGCAGCGTTGGGACATCTTCCTACGAGCAGTACTTC. V usage is TRBV29-1 and J usage is TRBJ2-7; possibly TRBD1 for D (5 bases). V was trimmed by 4 bases and J by 1 base, leaving 8 bases between them. Germline assignment: CDR1 SQVTM and CDR2 ANQGSEA. This CDR3 contains 12 residues.

The DNA of the CDR3 is TGTGCCAGCAGTGCCGGGACTACCCGCTACGAGCAGTACTTC. It is translated as CASSAGTTRYEQYF. The chain recombines TRBV27 with TRBJ2-7; 7 nucleotides agree with TRBD2. From germline, CDR1 is MNHEY and CDR2 SMNVEV (reference sequence). The V gene end was trimmed by 5 bases and the J gene end by 3 bases; junction bases not matched to a gene: 7. The CDR3 is 14 residues long.

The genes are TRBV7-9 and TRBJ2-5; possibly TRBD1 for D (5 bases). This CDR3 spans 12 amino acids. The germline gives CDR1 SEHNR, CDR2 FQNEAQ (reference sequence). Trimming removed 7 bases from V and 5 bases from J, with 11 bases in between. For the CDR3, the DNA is TGTGCCAGCAAATCAGGGATTGAGACCCAGTACTTC. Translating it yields CASKSGIETQYF.

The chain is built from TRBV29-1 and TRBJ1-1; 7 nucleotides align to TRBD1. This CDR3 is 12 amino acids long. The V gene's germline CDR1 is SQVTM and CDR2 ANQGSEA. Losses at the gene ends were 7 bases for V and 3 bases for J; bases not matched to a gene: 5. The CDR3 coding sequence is TGCAGCGCCTCGGGACAGTACACTGAAGCTTTCTTT. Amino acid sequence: CSASGQYTEAFF. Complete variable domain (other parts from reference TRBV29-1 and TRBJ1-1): SAVISQKPSRDICQRGTSLTIQCQVDSQVTMMFWYRQQPGQSLTLIATANQGSEATYESGFVIDKFPISRPNLTFSTLTVSNMSPEDSSIYLCSASGQYTEAFFGQGTRLTVV.

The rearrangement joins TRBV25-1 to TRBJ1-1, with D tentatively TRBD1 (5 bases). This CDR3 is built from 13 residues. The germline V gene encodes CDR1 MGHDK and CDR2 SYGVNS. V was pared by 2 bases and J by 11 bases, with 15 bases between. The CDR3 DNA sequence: TGTGCCAGCAGTGAAAGTGGAGTCCCAGGGGCTTTCTTT. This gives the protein CASSESGVPGAFF.

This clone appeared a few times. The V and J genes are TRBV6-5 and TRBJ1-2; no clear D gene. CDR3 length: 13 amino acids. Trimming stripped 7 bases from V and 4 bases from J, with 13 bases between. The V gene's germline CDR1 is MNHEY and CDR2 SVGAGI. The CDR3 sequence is CASTRASLYGYTF. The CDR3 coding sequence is TGTGCCAGCACTCGCGCGAGTCTCTATGGCTACACCTTC.

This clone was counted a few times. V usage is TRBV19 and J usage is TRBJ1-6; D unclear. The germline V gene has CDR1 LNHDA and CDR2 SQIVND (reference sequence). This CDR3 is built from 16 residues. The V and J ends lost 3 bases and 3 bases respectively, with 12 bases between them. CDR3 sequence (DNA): TGTGCCAGTAGTATGAGAACAGATAACTATAATTCACCCCTCCACTTT. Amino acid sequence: CASSMRTDNYNSPLHF.

The CDR3 loop reads CASSKLQGRDYEQYF. The CDR3 bases are TGCGCCAGCAGCAAACTACAGGGTCGAGACTACGAGCAGTACTTC. This sequence joins TRBV4-1 and TRBJ2-7; D perhaps matches TRBD1 (6 bases). Trimming took 5 bases from V and 3 from J, leaving 17 bases between them. The germline CDR1 and CDR2 sequences are MGHRA and YSYEKL. The CDR3 spans 15 residues.

CDR3 coding DNA: TGTGCCAGCAGTTACTCGGCCGTTACTAACTATGGCTACACCTTC. Amino acids: CASSYSAVTNYGYTF. The chain uses TRBV6-2 or TRBV6-3 and TRBJ1-2; D gene ambiguous. The germline V and J ends were trimmed by 0 bases and 0 bases, with 8 bases remaining between them. The CDR3 length is 15 residues. Germline V gives CDR1 MNHEY, CDR2 SVGEGT.

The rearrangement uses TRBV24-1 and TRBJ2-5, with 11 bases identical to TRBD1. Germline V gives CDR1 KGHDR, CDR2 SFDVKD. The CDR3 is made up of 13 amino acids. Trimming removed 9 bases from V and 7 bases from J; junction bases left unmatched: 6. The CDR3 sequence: CATGTGGRGTQYF. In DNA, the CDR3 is TGTGCCACCGGGACAGGGGGAAGGGGGACCCAGTACTTC.

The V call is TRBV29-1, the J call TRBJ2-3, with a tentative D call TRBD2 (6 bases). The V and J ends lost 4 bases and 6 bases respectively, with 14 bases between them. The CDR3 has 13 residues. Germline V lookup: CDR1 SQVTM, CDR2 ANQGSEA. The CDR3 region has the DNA TGCAGCGTTGTTGGGACTTTCCGGGATACGCAGTATTTT. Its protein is CSVVGTFRDTQYF.

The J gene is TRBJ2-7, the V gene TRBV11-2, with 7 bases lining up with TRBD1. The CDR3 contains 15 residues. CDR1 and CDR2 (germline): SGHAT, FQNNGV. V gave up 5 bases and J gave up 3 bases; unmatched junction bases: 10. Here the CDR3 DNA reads TGTGCCAGCAGCCCCGGAACCGACAGGGTCTACGAGCAGTACTTC. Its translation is CASSPGTDRVYEQYF.

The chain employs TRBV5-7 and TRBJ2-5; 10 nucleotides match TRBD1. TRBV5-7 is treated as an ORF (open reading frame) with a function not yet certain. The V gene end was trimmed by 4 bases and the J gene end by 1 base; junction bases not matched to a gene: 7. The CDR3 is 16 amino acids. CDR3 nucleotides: TGTGCCAGCAGCCGGCGGGGACAGGGGACCCAAGAGACCCAGTACTTC. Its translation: CASSRRGQGTQETQYF.